This T cell receptor beta chain came from a study of response to subunit inactivated influenza vaccine. The ends lost 7 bases at V and 6 bases at J; junction bases unmatched: 6. CDR3 length: 13 residues. Germline assignment: CDR1 MNHNS and CDR2 SASEGT. Each CDR3 protein gets one entry after TCRdb re-called the RT-PCR reads with MiXCR. The repertoire holds about 540,000 distinct CDR3 sequences, 20% to 25% seen once, with 2.8% in the top ten. The data were also submitted as part of a second study, on T cells expressing NK-cell markers. According to that study: 5'RACE template switching with UMIs generated TCR beta cDNA.

The clonotype was recovered from a man aged 50 to 60 who received an inactivated influenza vaccine. This chain links TRBV6-1 with TRBJ1-5; 7 nucleotides align to TRBD1. Sequencing used CD4+ T cells sorted from PBMCs, obtained about 12 days after vaccination. CDR3 loop: CASNPDRAQPQHF. The CDR3 DNA reads as TGTGCCAGCAACCCCGACAGGGCTCAGCCCCAGCATTTT.